This T cell receptor (beta chain) appears in the sequencing data of a study of CD8 T cells in Susac syndrome (dated by TCRdb to about 2019). Regarding the study in general: The study used repertoire sequencing to test whether antigen drove CD8+ T cell activation and differentiation in Susac syndrome. The study compared CD8+ T cell repertoire clonality among around 11 healthy donors, roughly 14 Susac syndrome patients and fewer than 19 multiple sclerosis patients. General findings and caveats noted by the study authors: The study acknowledged that relatively few individuals were included in the TCR sequencing and HLA analysis.

RNA was extracted using the RNeasy kit, and about 0.45 to 1 microgram was reverse transcribed with random hexamers. The immunoSEQ multiplex PCR assay, which covers 54 Vbeta and 13 Jbeta segments, was used to amplify TCR beta CDR3 regions. To correct PCR amplification bias, a synthetic template baseline was used for both primer optimization and computational correction. As for the authors' bioinformatics: Reads were assigned to V, D and J genes according to IMGT and analyzed in immunoSEQ Analyzer, with only productive sequences retained. Clonality was calculated as one minus the Shannon entropy normalized by log2 of the number of productive unique sequences. For each patient and control, public and private clones were evaluated within the 100 most prevalent clones. Clones were defined as Susac-specific if absent from the healthy and MS cohorts, from 900 to 1,200 published viral clones and from other ImmuneACCESS disease sequences. The public reads were quality trimmed at Q25 with fastp and then assembled into clones with MiXCR by TCRdb, keeping productive beta chains. CDR3 protein duplicates are merged, each entry listing the most common genes and DNA. The V and J calls and clone size are TCRdb's, not the authors'. This sample gives 95,000 or so distinct CDR3 sequences in total; about 93% of them show up just once. The top ten constitute less than 0.35% of the sample.

Its CDR3 holds 14 amino acids, cysteine through phenylalanine. Left in the record is the CDR3 DNA by itself, 42 bases read in frame from the first base. V is pruned by 4 bases and J by 6 bases, leaving 5 bases of the junction without a gene match. CDR1 and CDR2, looked up from the germline V gene, are MNHEY and SVGAGI. The count of this clonotype is one. Its recognized antigen is unknown. No clone much larger than this one lies a single base away; base qualities are absent. One read alone lends weak support. High-throughput TCR beta sequencing profiled peripheral blood CD8+ and CD4+ T cells from healthy donors, Susac syndrome patients and multiple sclerosis patients. Healthy donors were included as age- and sex-matched controls. CD8+ TEMRA cells were enriched by FACS, while bulk CD8+ and CD4+ T cells were purified by magnetic negative isolation. Blood was drawn into EDTA tubes, processed within 24 hours, and PBMCs were isolated by density gradient centrifugation. PBMCs destined for TCR sequencing were cryopreserved in liquid nitrogen and later thawed in a 37 °C water bath. Purity of sorted or isolated CD4+, CD8+ and CD8+ TEMRA cells was at least 90%.

The rearranged chain carries TRBV6-5 and TRBJ2-2, with 7 bases matching TRBD1. The source of this sequence is a human donor in good health. The specimen sequenced was CD8+ T cells from PBMCs. The CDR3 region reads CASSFTGVAGELFF. DNA sequence: TGTGCCAGCAGTTTCACAGGGGTGGCCGGGGAGCTGTTTTTT.